This entry features one T cell receptor (beta chain) sequence. Its antigen is still unknown. Sequencing targeted expressed TCRB transcripts, as all isolated RNA had been reverse transcribed. Deep immunoSEQ sequencing covered naive, central memory and regulatory T cell samples. The protocol was immunoSEQ multiplex PCR, while the TCRdb copy is restricted to in-frame clones and leaves out a portion. The table has under 950,000 clones, about 17% seen once. Cells sorted by CD45RO/CCR7/CD25/CD127/CD95/CD27 comprised CD4+ naive, central memory, regulatory and stem cell-like memory cells. V lost 4 bases and J lost 5, with 22 bases in between. The CDR3 extends over 16 amino acids. Germline V gives CDR1 SGHRS, CDR2 YFSETQ. The data originate from a study of beta chain features in type 1 diabetes. Study results and caveats: When Type 1 diabetes patients were examined, their TCRB CDR3s proved moderately but significantly shorter in all four CD4+ subsets. Naive, central memory and Treg TCRB repertoires seemed to resemble each other more closely in patients than they did in healthy donors.

The sequence was collected from a woman aged 18-29 years in good health. The chain joins TRBV5-1 to TRBJ2-7, with D tentatively TRBD2 (6 bases). The sequenced sample was naive CD4+ T cells from blood. The CDR3 spells CASSPRRGVFPDEQYF. The DNA for the CDR3 is TGCGCCAGCAGCCCTCGGAGGGGAGTTTTCCCTGACGAGCAGTACTTC.